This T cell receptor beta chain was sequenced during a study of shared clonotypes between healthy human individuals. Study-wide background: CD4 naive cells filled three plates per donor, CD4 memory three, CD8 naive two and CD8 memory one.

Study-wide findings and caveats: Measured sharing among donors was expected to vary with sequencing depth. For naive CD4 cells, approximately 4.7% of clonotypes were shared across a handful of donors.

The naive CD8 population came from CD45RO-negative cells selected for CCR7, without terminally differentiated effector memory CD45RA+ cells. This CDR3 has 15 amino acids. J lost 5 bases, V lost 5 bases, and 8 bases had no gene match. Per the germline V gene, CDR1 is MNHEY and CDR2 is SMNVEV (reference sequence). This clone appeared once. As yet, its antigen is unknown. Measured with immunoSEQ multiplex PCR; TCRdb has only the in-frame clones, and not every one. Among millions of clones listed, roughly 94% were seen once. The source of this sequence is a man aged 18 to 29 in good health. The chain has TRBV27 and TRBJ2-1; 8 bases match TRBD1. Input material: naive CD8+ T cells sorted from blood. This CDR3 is CASSPRTGIDNEQFF. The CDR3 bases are TGTGCCAGCAGTCCCCGGACAGGGATCGACAATGAGCAGTTCTTC.